This T cell receptor (beta chain) was captured in a study of identical twins. Whole-study findings and limits: Out-of-frame TCR alpha sharing observed in monozygotic twins exceeded model estimates.

Template switching added a universal primer site; cDNA carried unique molecular identifiers. TCRdb re-called the 5' RACE reads through MiXCR, storing one row per CDR3 protein. The data contain approximately 20,000 distinct CDR3 sequences, 55% to 75% of them singletons. A note on this clonotype: The antigen is not known.

Per the germline V gene, CDR1 is DFQATT and CDR2 is SNEGSKA (reference sequence). The CDR3 covers 11 residues. Trimming took off 6 bases at V and 4 bases at J, with 9 bases between the two ends. Sequencing input: memory (CD45RO+) T cells sorted from blood. The chain carries TRBV20-1 and TRBJ2-5, with D unresolved. The origin of this receptor is a woman aged 18-35 years in good health. This table probably holds off-target reads from a library built for another chain. CDR3 residues: CSASVPETQYF. CDR3 DNA: TGCAGTGCCAGCGTCCCAGAGACCCAGTACTTC.